This T cell receptor beta chain is from a study of CD8 T cells in Susac syndrome. Findings of the study overall: Peak Susac CD8+ clonal expansion was seen in TEMRA cells and active patients. Susac-specific public clones were found in both the total CD8+ and the CD8+ TEMRA repertoires, with sixteen in the former and roughly 5 in the latter.

Random-hexamer reverse transcription was applied to roughly 0.5 to 1 ug RNA. TCRdb re-called the immunoSEQ multiplex PCR reads with MiXCR, one entry per CDR3 protein. The table has around 100,000 distinct CDR3 sequences, about 95% seen once; the top ten hold 0.3%. Notes on this clonotype: Its antigen is not identified.

The V gene lost 6 bases and the J gene lost 8 bases, with 19 bases spanning the gap. The CDR3 extends over 14 amino acids. The germline CDR1 and CDR2 sequences are MNHEY and SVGAGI. Sample: CD8+ T cells from PBMCs. The chain is built from TRBV6-5 and TRBJ1-1; D unclear. This receptor was taken from a human donor with Susac syndrome. The CDR3 coding sequence is TGTGCCAGCAGCAATACCGAGTCCCCGTACGAAGCTTTCTTT. Residues: CASSNTESPYEAFF.